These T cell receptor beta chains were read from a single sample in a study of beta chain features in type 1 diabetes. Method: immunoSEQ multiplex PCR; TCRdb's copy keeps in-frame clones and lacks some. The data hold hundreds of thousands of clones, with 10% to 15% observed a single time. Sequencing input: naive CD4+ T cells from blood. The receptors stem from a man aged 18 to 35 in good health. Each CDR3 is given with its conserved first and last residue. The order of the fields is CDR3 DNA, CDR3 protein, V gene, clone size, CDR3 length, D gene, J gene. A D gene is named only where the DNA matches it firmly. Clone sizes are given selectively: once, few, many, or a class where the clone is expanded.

CDR3nt: TGTGCCAGCAGCTTACAGGGGGCGGCCGGGGAGCTGTTTTTT
CDR3aa: CASSLQGAAGELFF
v_gene: TRBV7-3
abundance: few
len: 14
d_gene: TRBD1
j_gene: TRBJ2-2

CDR3nt: TGTGCCAGCTGCATGTACAGGTTACACACTGAAGCTTTCTTT
CDR3aa: CASCMYRLHTEAFF
v_gene: TRBV28
abundance: NA
len: 14
d_gene: NA
j_gene: TRBJ1-1

CDR3nt: TGTGCCAGCAGTTACAATAGCGGGGCGAGAACCGGGGAGCTGTTTTTT
CDR3aa: CASSYNSGARTGELFF
v_gene: TRBV6-5
abundance: few
len: 16
d_gene: TRBD2
j_gene: TRBJ2-2

CDR3nt: TGCGCCAGCAGCCCGGGGGACGTTAATTCACCCCTCCACTTT
CDR3aa: CASSPGDVNSPLHF
v_gene: TRBV5-1
abundance: NA
len: 14
d_gene: NA
j_gene: TRBJ1-6

CDR3nt: TGTGCCTGGAGTGCCCTATATGGCTACACCTTC
CDR3aa: CAWSALYGYTF
v_gene: TRBV30
abundance: few
len: 11
d_gene: NA
j_gene: TRBJ1-2

CDR3nt: TGTGCCAGCAGCCCGACCCCAGGAATTAATAATTCACCCCTCCACTTT
CDR3aa: CASSPTPGINNSPLHF
v_gene: TRBV5-4
abundance: NA
len: 16
d_gene: NA
j_gene: TRBJ1-6

CDR3nt: TGTGCCAGCAGCCCGACAGAGAGGAAGGCCCAGTACTTC
CDR3aa: CASSPTERKAQYF
v_gene: TRBV4-2
abundance: few
len: 13
d_gene: NA
j_gene: TRBJ2-5

CDR3nt: TGTGCCAGCTCCGGCAGGGGGTTTGATACGCAGTATTTT
CDR3aa: CASSGRGFDTQYF
v_gene: TRBV6-6
abundance: NA
len: 13
d_gene: TRBD1
j_gene: TRBJ2-3

CDR3nt: TGTGCCAGCAGCTTAGGCAGGGAGGTAGAGACCCAGTACTTC
CDR3aa: CASSLGREVETQYF
v_gene: TRBV7-2
abundance: few
len: 14
d_gene: NA
j_gene: TRBJ2-5

CDR3nt: TGTGCCAGCAGCCAGGGATATACAGGGCGGAACGAGCAGTACTTC
CDR3aa: CASSQGYTGRNEQYF
v_gene: TRBV28
abundance: few
len: 15
d_gene: NA
j_gene: TRBJ2-7

CDR3nt: TGTGCCAGCAGCTCCGAGGGAAAGCAGTACTTC
CDR3aa: CASSSEGKQYF
v_gene: TRBV11-3
abundance: few
len: 11
d_gene: NA
j_gene: TRBJ2-7

CDR3nt: TGTGCCAGCTCACCACCCGGCCAGGGGGGATTCTATGGCTACACCTTC
CDR3aa: CASSPPGQGGFYGYTF
v_gene: TRBV18
abundance: NA
len: 16
d_gene: TRBD1
j_gene: TRBJ1-2

CDR3nt: TGTGCCAGCAGCCCGGGACAGGAGTATGGCTACACCTTC
CDR3aa: CASSPGQEYGYTF
v_gene: TRBV7-3
abundance: NA
len: 13
d_gene: TRBD1
j_gene: TRBJ1-2

CDR3nt: TGCGCCAGCAGCTCGAAGACAGACAAGAGTTACGAGCAGTACTTC
CDR3aa: CASSSKTDKSYEQYF
v_gene: TRBV5-1
abundance: NA
len: 15
d_gene: NA
j_gene: TRBJ2-7

CDR3nt: TGTGCCAGCAGCAAGAGGACAGGGAGGAACACTGAAGCTTTCTTT
CDR3aa: CASSKRTGRNTEAFF
v_gene: TRBV6-5
abundance: few
len: 15
d_gene: TRBD1
j_gene: TRBJ1-1

CDR3nt: TGTGCCAGCAGCCCCACGGTAGATAGCAATCAGCCCCAGCATTTT
CDR3aa: CASSPTVDSNQPQHF
v_gene: TRBV7-2
abundance: NA
len: 15
d_gene: NA
j_gene: TRBJ1-5

CDR3nt: TGTGCCAGCAGCATCCTAACAGGGGGCCGGACTGAAGCTTTCTTT
CDR3aa: CASSILTGGRTEAFF
v_gene: TRBV7-9
abundance: NA
len: 15
d_gene: TRBD1
j_gene: TRBJ1-1

CDR3nt: TGCGCCAGCAGTCCCCGGACAGGGGGTGGAAACACCATATATTTT
CDR3aa: CASSPRTGGGNTIYF
v_gene: TRBV5-1
abundance: NA
len: 15
d_gene: TRBD1
j_gene: TRBJ1-3

CDR3nt: TGTGCCAGTAGTACAGACAGGGACACTGAAGCTTTCTTT
CDR3aa: CASSTDRDTEAFF
v_gene: TRBV19
abundance: NA
len: 13
d_gene: TRBD1
j_gene: TRBJ1-1

CDR3nt: TGTGCCAGCAGCGTAGGGACTAGCGGGAAAATGTATACGCAGTATTTT
CDR3aa: CASSVGTSGKMYTQYF
v_gene: TRBV9
abundance: NA
len: 16
d_gene: TRBD2
j_gene: TRBJ2-3

CDR3nt: TGTGCCAGCAATGGGGCCCACAACTATGGCTACACCTTC
CDR3aa: CASNGAHNYGYTF
v_gene: TRBV9
abundance: NA
len: 13
d_gene: NA
j_gene: TRBJ1-2

CDR3nt: TGTGCCAGCAGCCCCTCTTCTTCAGCGGGGGCCAACGTCCTGACTTTC
CDR3aa: CASSPSSSAGANVLTF
v_gene: TRBV7-2
abundance: few
len: 16
d_gene: NA
j_gene: TRBJ2-6

CDR3nt: TGCGCCAGCCAAGAGAGGGTTACCGGGGAGCTGTTTTTT
CDR3aa: CASQERVTGELFF
v_gene: TRBV5-1
abundance: few
len: 13
d_gene: NA
j_gene: TRBJ2-2

CDR3nt: TGTGCCAGTATGAGGGTCAGGGGGAACACCGGGGAGCTGTTTTTT
CDR3aa: CASMRVRGNTGELFF
v_gene: TRBV19
abundance: NA
len: 15
d_gene: NA
j_gene: TRBJ2-2

CDR3nt: TGTGCCACCAGCGGGGGGACAGGATCCCTTGCCTACGAGCAGTACTTC
CDR3aa: CATSGGTGSLAYEQYF
v_gene: TRBV15
abundance: few
len: 16
d_gene: TRBD1
j_gene: TRBJ2-7

CDR3nt: TGTGCCAGCAGGGGGGCCGCGTATGGCTACACCTTC
CDR3aa: CASRGAAYGYTF
v_gene: TRBV2
abundance: few
len: 12
d_gene: NA
j_gene: TRBJ1-2

CDR3nt: TGTGCCAGCAACCGGGACTCCTACAATGAGCAGTTCTTC
CDR3aa: CASNRDSYNEQFF
v_gene: TRBV2
abundance: NA
len: 13
d_gene: NA
j_gene: TRBJ2-1

CDR3nt: TGTGCCAGCTCACCAAGGGGGAACACTGAAGCTTTCTTT
CDR3aa: CASSPRGNTEAFF
v_gene: TRBV18
abundance: few
len: 13
d_gene: NA
j_gene: TRBJ1-1

CDR3nt: TGCGCCAGCAGTCAATTGGGACAGGGGGCGGCCTACGAGCAGTACTTC
CDR3aa: CASSQLGQGAAYEQYF
v_gene: TRBV23-1
abundance: few
len: 16
d_gene: TRBD1
j_gene: TRBJ2-7

CDR3nt: TGTGCCAGCAGCCGCCTTGAGGGCTACACCTTC
CDR3aa: CASSRLEGYTF
v_gene: TRBV7-2
abundance: NA
len: 11
d_gene: NA
j_gene: TRBJ1-2

CDR3nt: TGTGCCAGCAGCCCCGGGGAAAACTATGGCTACACCTTC
CDR3aa: CASSPGENYGYTF
v_gene: TRBV7-3
abundance: few
len: 13
d_gene: NA
j_gene: TRBJ1-2

CDR3nt: TGTGCCAGCAGCTTGAGGGGGTATCAGCCCCAGCATTTT
CDR3aa: CASSLRGYQPQHF
v_gene: TRBV5-6
abundance: few
len: 13
d_gene: NA
j_gene: TRBJ1-5

CDR3nt: TGTGCCAGCTCCCGAGGGACAGGAAGCTACGAGCAGTACTTC
CDR3aa: CASSRGTGSYEQYF
v_gene: TRBV18
abundance: few
len: 14
d_gene: TRBD1
j_gene: TRBJ2-7

CDR3nt: TGCGCCAGCAGTTCAGGGGGCGCCCCAGATACGCAGTATTTT
CDR3aa: CASSSGGAPDTQYF
v_gene: TRBV5-1
abundance: few
len: 14
d_gene: TRBD1
j_gene: TRBJ2-3

CDR3nt: TGTGCCTGGAGTGTTGGGGGCCCTTCCTACGAGCAGTACTTC
CDR3aa: CAWSVGGPSYEQYF
v_gene: TRBV30
abundance: NA
len: 14
d_gene: NA
j_gene: TRBJ2-7

CDR3nt: TGTGCCAGCAGTTTGACAGGGAAAGTGCAGTACTTC
CDR3aa: CASSLTGKVQYF
v_gene: TRBV28
abundance: NA
len: 12
d_gene: TRBD1
j_gene: TRBJ2-7

CDR3nt: TGTGCCAGCACCCCCCCGGGACTAGCGGGAGTAACTGGGGCCAACGTCCTGACTTTC
CDR3aa: CASTPPGLAGVTGANVLTF
v_gene: TRBV5-4
abundance: NA
len: 19
d_gene: TRBD2
j_gene: TRBJ2-6

CDR3nt: TGTGCCAGCAGCGGCCGGGACAGGGGAAGGTATTTTTGTGGCTACACCTTC
CDR3aa: CASSGRDRGRYFCGYTF
v_gene: TRBV9
abundance: NA
len: 17
d_gene: TRBD1
j_gene: TRBJ1-2

CDR3nt: TGTGCCTGCCAGGAGGAAACGCAGTATTTT
CDR3aa: CACQEETQYF
v_gene: TRBV30
abundance: many
len: 10
d_gene: NA
j_gene: TRBJ2-3

CDR3nt: TGTGCCAGCAGATTAGGACAGGGGGGCGGACAAGAGACCCAGTACTTC
CDR3aa: CASRLGQGGGQETQYF
v_gene: TRBV5-8
abundance: NA
len: 16
d_gene: TRBD1
j_gene: TRBJ2-5

CDR3nt: TGTGCCAGCAGCCGACTAGCGGGAGTGGGAGATACGCAGTATTTT
CDR3aa: CASSRLAGVGDTQYF
v_gene: TRBV7-2
abundance: NA
len: 15
d_gene: TRBD2
j_gene: TRBJ2-3

CDR3nt: TGTGCCAGCAGTTACTCTCGGGTCGCGGAGCCCCAGCATTTT
CDR3aa: CASSYSRVAEPQHF
v_gene: TRBV6-6
abundance: NA
len: 14
d_gene: NA
j_gene: TRBJ1-5

CDR3nt: TGTGCCAGCAGTTCTGCGGACAGCTACGAGCAGTACTTC
CDR3aa: CASSSADSYEQYF
v_gene: TRBV28
abundance: NA
len: 13
d_gene: NA
j_gene: TRBJ2-7

CDR3nt: TGTGCCTGGAACGGAGTCAGGGGGTCCTACGAGCAGTACTTC
CDR3aa: CAWNGVRGSYEQYF
v_gene: TRBV30
abundance: NA
len: 14
d_gene: TRBD1
j_gene: TRBJ2-7

CDR3nt: TGTGCCGGGAGACAGACCACCGGGGAGCTGTTTTTT
CDR3aa: CAGRQTTGELFF
v_gene: TRBV30
abundance: NA
len: 12
d_gene: NA
j_gene: TRBJ2-2

CDR3nt: TGTGCCAGCAGCTTAGTCAGCGTCTTACACGAGCAGTACTTC
CDR3aa: CASSLVSVLHEQYF
v_gene: TRBV7-8
abundance: NA
len: 14
d_gene: NA
j_gene: TRBJ2-7

CDR3nt: TGTGCCAGCAGCGCACAGGGGAGCTCTGGAAACACCATATATTTT
CDR3aa: CASSAQGSSGNTIYF
v_gene: TRBV9
abundance: NA
len: 15
d_gene: TRBD1
j_gene: TRBJ1-3

CDR3nt: TGTGCCAGCGGTCGGGACAGGGATAGCGAGCAGTACTTC
CDR3aa: CASGRDRDSEQYF
v_gene: TRBV6-4
abundance: few
len: 13
d_gene: TRBD1
j_gene: TRBJ2-7

CDR3nt: TGTGCCAGCAGTGAATATACAGTGTCTGGGGCCAACGTCCTGACTTTC
CDR3aa: CASSEYTVSGANVLTF
v_gene: TRBV25-1
abundance: few
len: 16
d_gene: NA
j_gene: TRBJ2-6

CDR3nt: TGTGCCAGCAGGACAGGTTCGGGGGGTGAGCAGTTCTTC
CDR3aa: CASRTGSGGEQFF
v_gene: TRBV27
abundance: few
len: 13
d_gene: NA
j_gene: TRBJ2-1